What follows are 24 T cell receptor beta chains derived from one specimen sequenced in a study of CD8+ T cells in alopecia areata. The treatment here: oral pan-JAK inhibitor, 5-10 mg twice daily. Reverse transcribed after extraction, RNA yielded cDNA as the sequencing template. Profiling relied on immunoSEQ multiplex PCR, and the TCRdb table lists in-frame clones only, not all of them. This table has hundreds of thousands of clones, roughly 60% appearing once. The specimen comprised CD4+ T cells sorted from blood, sampled at week 24, from a patient treated with tofacitinib. The receptors come from a human donor with alopecia areata.

For the CDR3, the DNA is TGCGCCAGCAGCCAAACTAGCGGGGCTAGCACAGATACGCAGTATTTT. Translation gives CASSQTSGASTDTQYF. The V gene is TRBV4-3, the J gene TRBJ2-3; TRBD2 aligns across 10 bases. V was pared by 2 bases and J by 0 bases, with 2 bases of the junction left unmatched. Germline CDR1 is LGHNA and CDR2 is YSLEER. The length of the CDR3 is 16 residues.

This chain uses TRBV27 with TRBJ1-4, with no clear D. Between the trimmed V and J ends, which lost 7 bases and 6 bases, there was a span of 18 bases. The CDR3 length is 15 residues. Germline CDR1 and CDR2: MNHEY and SMNVEV (reference sequence). The DNA for the CDR3 is TGTGCCAGCACTCTTCTACGGGGATCCCATGAAAAACTGTTTTTT. Its protein is CASTLLRGSHEKLFF.

This chain connects TRBV29-1 to TRBJ1-5; the D gene is possibly TRBD1 (5 bases). Germline assignment: CDR1 SQVTM and CDR2 ANQGSEA. The CDR3 has 12 amino acids. V gave up 6 bases and J gave up 0 bases, with 6 bases separating them. The CDR3 DNA sequence: TGCAGCGTCAGGGATAGCAATCAGCCCCAGCATTTT. Its protein product is CSVRDSNQPQHF. The full variable domain, with the rest looked up from reference TRBV29-1 and TRBJ1-5, is SAVISQKPSRDICQRGTSLTIQCQVDSQVTMMFWYRQQPGQSLTLIATANQGSEATYESGFVIDKFPISRPNLTFSTLTVSNMSPEDSSIYLCSVRDSNQPQHFGDGTRLSIL.

Note on this clone: The same CDR3 is also encoded by other DNA sequences in this sample. The chain has TRBV2 and TRBJ1-6; D remains ambiguous. This CDR3 is 12 amino acids long. Per germline, CDR1 SNHLY and CDR2 FYNNEI. V was trimmed by 1 base and J by 8 bases, leaving 3 bases between them. CDR3 loop: CASSEGDSPLHF. The CDR3 DNA follows: TGTGCCAGCAGTGAAGGCGATTCACCCCTCCACTTT.

This clone was seen many times. The chain couples TRBV28 to TRBJ2-2; D uncertain. V dropped 7 bases and J dropped 6 bases, with 9 bases sitting between them. CDR1 and CDR2 (germline): MDHEN, SYDVKM. The CDR3 extends over 12 amino acids. CDR3 sequence (DNA): TGTGCCAGCATCTCGTACGCCGGGGAGCTGTTTTTT. It codes for CASISYAGELFF.

This clone was detected many times. The V call is TRBV27, the J call TRBJ2-1; D is possibly TRBD1 (6 bases). V was pared by 4 bases and J by 5 bases, with 15 bases between. Germline CDR1 and CDR2: MNHEY and SMNVEV (reference sequence). CDR3 length: 15 residues. Written as DNA, the CDR3 is TGTGCCAGCAGTTACAACTCGGACAGTCACAATGAGCAGTTCTTC. Translated, it gives CASSYNSDSHNEQFF.

DNA of the CDR3: TGTGCCAGCAGCTTAGCGAACAATTCACCCCTCCACTTT. Its translation: CASSLANNSPLHF. This chain joins TRBV7-2 and TRBJ1-6; the D is unclear. Trimming pared 0 bases from V and 7 bases from J, leaving 4 bases between. The CDR3 is made up of 13 amino acids. Germline loops: CDR1 SGHTA, CDR2 FQGNSA.

The gene calls are TRBV2 and TRBJ2-5, with D perhaps TRBD1 (6 bases). The V gene lost 5 bases and the J gene lost 1 base, with 8 bases spanning the gap. The CDR3 runs to 13 residues. Germline CDR1 is SNHLY and CDR2 is FYNNEI. DNA of the CDR3: TGTGCCAGCAGTCGGGACATCCAAGAGACCCAGTACTTC. Encoded protein: CASSRDIQETQYF.

This clone was seen a handful of times. The chain carries TRBV7-2 and TRBJ2-3, with D maybe TRBD2 (7 bases). The V and J ends lost 1 base and 3 bases respectively, with 11 bases between them. The germline CDR1 and CDR2 sequences are SGHTA and FQGNSA. This CDR3 region has 15 residues. The CDR3 region has the DNA TGTGCCAGCAGCTTAGATGGGGGGGCAACAGATACGCAGTATTTT. It specifies CASSLDGGATDTQYF. The full variable domain, rest sourced from reference TRBV7-2 and TRBJ2-3, is GAGVSQSPSNKVTEKGKDVELRCDPISGHTALYWYRQSLGQGLEFLIYFQGNSAPDKSGLPSDRFSAERTGGSVSTLTIQRTQQEDSAVYLCASSLDGGATDTQYFGPGTRLTVL.

This clone was counted once. The chain couples TRBV29-1 to TRBJ2-1; TRBD1 aligns across 10 bases. Germline V lookup: CDR1 SQVTM, CDR2 ANQGSEA. Germline trimming cut 3 bases from V and 6 bases from J; bases unmatched to any gene: 2. The CDR3 length is 13 residues. CDR3 sequence (DNA): TGCAGCGTTGAGGGACAGGGGCTCAATGAGCAGTTCTTC. Residues: CSVEGQGLNEQFF.

This clone was seen a handful of times. V usage is TRBV4-2 and J usage is TRBJ2-7, with 9 bases that match TRBD2. The V segment lost 3 bases and the J segment 4 bases; nucleotides outside the gene matches: 4. There are 14 residues in the CDR3. In germline, CDR1 is LGHNA, CDR2 YNFKEQ. Here the CDR3 DNA reads TGTGCCAGCAGCCAGCCTAGCGGGGCTTACGAGCAGTACTTC. As protein: CASSQPSGAYEQYF.

The chain uses TRBV6-5 and TRBJ2-1, with D maybe TRBD1 (7 bases). V was clipped by 6 bases and J by 10 bases, with 19 bases between them. This CDR3 region has 14 residues. Germline V lookup: CDR1 MNHEY, CDR2 SVGAGI. CDR3 in amino acids: CASRSPLAGGEQFF. For the CDR3, the DNA is TGTGCCAGCAGATCCCCGCTAGCAGGGGGGGAGCAGTTCTTC.

The rearrangement joins TRBV29-1 to TRBJ1-2, with 8 bases matching TRBD1. Trimming took 4 bases from V and 3 from J; bases not matched to a gene: 16. Germline V CDR1 and CDR2: SQVTM, ANQGSEA. This CDR3 is 17 amino acids long. The CDR3 region is CSVVGGTGETSDYGYTF. Here the CDR3 DNA reads TGCAGCGTTGTAGGCGGGACAGGAGAGACCTCGGACTATGGCTACACCTTC.

This clone appeared a few times. The CDR3 DNA follows: TGTGCCAGCAGATTACCCCGGACAGGGAATGAAAAACTGTTTTTT. Translation: CASRLPRTGNEKLFF. The gene calls are TRBV28 and TRBJ1-4; 8 positions agree with TRBD1. With V trimmed by 6 bases and J by 5 bases, 8 bases remained unmatched. Germline V CDR1 and CDR2: MDHEN, SYDVKM. This CDR3 is 15 amino acids long.

CDR3 region: CASSQFTRDRTQSQYF. CDR3 in DNA: TGCGCCAGCAGCCAATTTACCCGGGACAGGACTCAATCACAGTACTTC. J is TRBJ2-4 and V is TRBV4-1, with TRBD1 matching over 8 bases. V lost 2 bases, J lost 13 bases, and 16 bases stayed unmatched. The CDR3 sequence is 16 residues long. Germline CDR1 and CDR2: MGHRA and YSYEKL.

This clone was detected only once. The chain recombines TRBV5-6 with TRBJ2-3; TRBD1 is a possible D gene (6 bases). The germline V gene has CDR1 SGHDT and CDR2 YYEEEE. V gave up 1 base and J gave up 4 bases, with 10 bases separating them. The CDR3 sequence is 14 residues long. Here the CDR3 reads CASSLSGGADTQYF. The CDR3 region has the DNA TGTGCCAGCAGCTTGAGTGGGGGCGCAGATACGCAGTATTTT.

The J gene is TRBJ1-6, the V gene TRBV4-1, with 8 bases that match TRBD1. Germline lookup yields CDR1 MGHRA and CDR2 YSYEKL. The CDR3 has 19 amino acids. V was clipped by 5 bases and J by 5 bases; unmatched bases: 17. This CDR3 is CASSGAYINQGANNSPLHF. The CDR3 DNA reads TGCGCCAGCAGCGGCGCGTACATAAACCAGGGGGCAAATAATTCACCCCTCCACTTT.

The chain recombines TRBV6-5 with TRBJ2-2; D gene ambiguous. Trimming took 2 bases from V and 2 from J, leaving 6 bases between them. Germline CDR1 reads MNHEY; CDR2 reads SVGAGI. The CDR3 runs 14 residues. CDR3 nucleotides: TGTGCCAGCAGTTACGGACCAAACACCGGGGAGCTGTTTTTT. Translation: CASSYGPNTGELFF.

The V call is TRBV9, the J call TRBJ1-6, with TRBD1 matching 8 bases. CDR1 and CDR2 (germline): SGDLS, YYNGEE. The CDR3 extends over 15 amino acids. The ends lost 6 bases at V and 6 bases at J; junction bases unmatched: 8. The CDR3 sequence is CASTPTGAGNSPLHF. CDR3 nucleotides: TGTGCCAGCACCCCGACAGGGGCGGGTAATTCACCCCTCCACTTT.

The chain joins TRBV9 to TRBJ2-1; D remains ambiguous. Trimming removed 0 bases at V and 2 bases at J, with 9 bases between. Germline CDR1 and CDR2: SGDLS and YYNGEE. The CDR3 is 15 amino acids. The CDR3 here is CASSVDIGAYNEQFF. In nucleotides, the CDR3 is TGTGCCAGCAGCGTAGACATCGGAGCCTACAATGAGCAGTTCTTC. Complete variable domain (other parts from reference TRBV9 and TRBJ2-1): DSGVTQTPKHLITATGQRVTLRCSPRSGDLSVYWYQQSLDQGLQFLIQYYNGEERAKGNILERFSAQQFPDLHSELNLSSLELGDSALYFCASSVDIGAYNEQFFGPGTRLTVL.

This chain joins TRBV30 and TRBJ2-5; maybe TRBD2 (6 bases). Looked up from germline, CDR1 is GTSNPN and CDR2 is SVGIG (reference sequence). The CDR3 has 13 residues. V lost 1 base to trimming and J lost 1 base, with 7 bases between them. The chain's CDR3 is CAWSGGVQETQYF. Here the CDR3 DNA reads TGTGCCTGGAGTGGGGGGGTCCAAGAGACCCAGTACTTC.

A few counts support this clone. The chain uses TRBV7-9 and TRBJ2-7, with 9 bases lining up with TRBD1. After removal of 5 bases from V and 0 bases from J, the junction contained 2 bases not matched to a gene. Germline V CDR1 and CDR2: SEHNR, FQNEAQ (reference sequence). CDR3 length: 14 residues. Here the CDR3 DNA reads TGTGCCAGCAGCCGGGACAGGGACTCCTACGAGCAGTACTTC. Encoded protein: CASSRDRDSYEQYF.

The rearrangement uses TRBV9 and TRBJ2-5; the D gene is possibly TRBD1 (5 bases). Germline V gives CDR1 SGDLS, CDR2 YYNGEE. The length of the CDR3 is 15 residues. V was pared by 2 bases and J by 1 base, with 12 bases between. The DNA of the CDR3 is TGTGCCAGCAGCGTCGACCCAGGGTCCCAAGAGACCCAGTACTTC. This encodes CASSVDPGSQETQYF.

This clone showed up just a few times. The chain links TRBV5-8 to TRBJ2-3; D uncertain. In germline, CDR1 is SGHTS, CDR2 YDEGEE. The CDR3 is 16 amino acids. Trimming cost V 1 base and J 1 base, with 13 bases left between them. CDR3 coding DNA: TGTGCCAGCAGCTTGTTAGGGCGTCGGGGCACAGATACGCAGTATTTT. Its protein product is CASSLLGRRGTDTQYF.